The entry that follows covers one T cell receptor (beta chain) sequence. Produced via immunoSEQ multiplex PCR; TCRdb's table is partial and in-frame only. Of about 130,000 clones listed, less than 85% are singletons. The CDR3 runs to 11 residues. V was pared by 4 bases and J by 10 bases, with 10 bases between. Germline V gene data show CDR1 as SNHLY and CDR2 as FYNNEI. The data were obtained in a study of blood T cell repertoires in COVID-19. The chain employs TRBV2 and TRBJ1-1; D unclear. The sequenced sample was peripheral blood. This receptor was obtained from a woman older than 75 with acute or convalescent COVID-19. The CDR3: CASSAPGRAFF. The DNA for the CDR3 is TGTGCCAGCAGTGCCCCGGGGAGAGCTTTCTTT. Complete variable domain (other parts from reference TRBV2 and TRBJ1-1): EPEVTQTPSHQVTQMGQEVILRCVPISNHLYFYWYRQILGQKVEFLVSFYNNEISEKSEIFDDQFSVERPDGSNFTLKIRSTKLEDSAMYFCASSAPGRAFFGQGTRLTVV.